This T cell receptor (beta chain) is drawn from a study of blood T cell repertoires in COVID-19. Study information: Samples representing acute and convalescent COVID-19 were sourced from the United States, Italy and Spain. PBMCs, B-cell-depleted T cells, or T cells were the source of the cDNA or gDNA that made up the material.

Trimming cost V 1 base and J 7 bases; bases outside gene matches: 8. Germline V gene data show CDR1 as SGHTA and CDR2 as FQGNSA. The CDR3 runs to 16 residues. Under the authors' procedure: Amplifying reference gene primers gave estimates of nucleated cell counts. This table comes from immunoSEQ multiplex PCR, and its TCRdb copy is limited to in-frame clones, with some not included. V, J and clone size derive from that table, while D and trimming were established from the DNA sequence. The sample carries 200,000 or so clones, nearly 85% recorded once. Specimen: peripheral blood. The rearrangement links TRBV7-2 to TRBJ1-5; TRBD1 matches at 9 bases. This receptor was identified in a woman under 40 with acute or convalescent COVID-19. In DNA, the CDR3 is TGTGCCAGCAGCTTAGGTCCAGCAGGGACAGGGCAGCCCCAGCATTTT. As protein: CASSLGPAGTGQPQHF.